The 29 T cell receptor beta chains below come from one sample, sequenced in a study of beta chain features in type 1 diabetes. The whole isolated RNA underwent reverse transcription, so sequencing captured expressed TCRB transcripts. Using immunoSEQ multiplex PCR, the repertoire was profiled, and TCRdb retains in-frame clones only, with some absent. Among about 320,000 clones listed, 14% were seen once. Sequencing input: central memory CD4+ T cells from blood. The receptors here all came from a man aged 30 to 45 in good health.

The V and J genes are TRBV5-5 and TRBJ1-1; D not resolved. The CDR3 length is 14 residues. Trimming stripped 0 bases from V and 1 base from J, with 7 bases between. CDR1 and CDR2 from the germline V gene are SGHKS and YYEKEE (reference sequence). The CDR3 here is CASSLGRSNTEAFF. The DNA of the CDR3 is TGTGCCAGCAGCTTGGGGCGTTCGAACACTGAAGCTTTCTTT.

The chain combines TRBV5-1 with TRBJ2-7, with D perhaps matching TRBD2 (5 bases). Germline V CDR1 and CDR2: SGHRS, YFSETQ. Trimming left V 1 base short and J 6 bases short, with 11 bases between. This CDR3 has 13 amino acids. CDR3 region: CASSLLRASEQYF. Here the CDR3 DNA reads TGCGCCAGCAGCTTGTTGAGGGCGAGCGAGCAGTACTTC.

This clone was seen at least ten times. This chain links TRBV7-9 with TRBJ1-1; D unresolved. Germline V gene lookup returns CDR1 SEHNR and CDR2 FQNEAQ (reference sequence). The length of the CDR3 is 13 residues. Trimming stripped 1 base from V and 1 base from J, with 4 bases between. CDR3 bases: TGTGCCAGCAGCTTAGGACAGAACACTGAAGCTTTCTTT. Residues: CASSLGQNTEAFF.

This chain joins TRBV7-7 and TRBJ2-2; no clear D gene. Germline-derived CDR1 and CDR2 are SSHAT and FNYEAQ (reference sequence). V was trimmed by 5 bases and J by 7 bases, leaving 11 bases between them. This CDR3 has 13 amino acids. The CDR3 spells CASSLTQGGELFF. The CDR3 DNA follows: TGTGCCAGCAGCCTGACTCAAGGCGGGGAGCTGTTTTTT.

In its sample, this clone was seen many times. J is TRBJ1-2 and V is TRBV21-1. TRBV21-1 is noted as a pseudogene. CDR3 length: 14 amino acids. The CDR3: CASSKRDSNYGYTF. In DNA, the CDR3 is TGTGCCAGCAGCAAACGGGATTCTAACTATGGCTACACCTTC.

This clone was counted between two and nine times. The CDR3 reads CASSPRLYINEQFF. CDR3 DNA sequence: TGTGCCAGCAGTCCCCGGCTATATATAAATGAGCAGTTCTTC. The V and J genes are TRBV6-1 and TRBJ2-1; D call uncertain. Trimming removed 5 bases at V and 7 bases at J, with 15 bases between. The germline V gene encodes CDR1 MNHNS and CDR2 SASEGT. The CDR3 is 14 amino acids.

The J gene is TRBJ2-1, the V gene TRBV7-9, with D unclear. CDR1 SEHNR and CDR2 FQNEAQ come from the germline V gene (reference sequence). V was shortened by 5 bases and J by 2 bases, with 16 bases between the two germline ends. This CDR3 comprises 16 residues. The CDR3 is CASSPPGTLTYNEQFF. The CDR3 DNA sequence: TGTGCCAGCAGCCCCCCCGGAACGCTTACCTACAATGAGCAGTTCTTC. The variable domain in full, completed from reference TRBV7-9 and TRBJ2-1, reads DTGVSQNPRHKITKRGQNVTFRCDPISEHNRLYWYRQTLGQGPEFLTYFQNEAQLEKSRLLSDRFSAERPKGSFSTLEIQRTEQGDSAMYLCASSPPGTLTYNEQFFGPGTRLTVL.

The J gene is TRBJ2-5, the V gene TRBV7-7; D gene uncertain. The germline V and J ends were trimmed by 5 bases and 2 bases, with 9 bases remaining between them. Germline V gene lookup returns CDR1 SSHAT and CDR2 FNYEAQ (reference sequence). CDR3 length equals 13 residues. CDR3 loop: CASSLLMQETQYF. The DNA of the CDR3 is TGTGCCAGCAGCCTTCTTATGCAAGAGACCCAGTACTTC.

This clone was found a few times. CDR3 sequence (DNA): TGTGCCAGCAGTAGCGGACCCCTGAGCTCCTACGAGCAGTACGTC. Translated, it gives CASSSGPLSSYEQYV. The genes are TRBV6-5 and TRBJ2-7; D is possibly TRBD2 (5 bases). V was trimmed by 5 bases and J by 0 bases, leaving 14 bases between them. Germline CDR1 and CDR2: MNHEY and SVGAGI. The CDR3 totals 15 residues.

This clone was seen a few times. This rearrangement joins TRBV4-1 to TRBJ2-1; 8 bases map to TRBD2. The CDR3 runs to 18 residues. Per the germline V gene, CDR1 is MGHRA and CDR2 is YSYEKL. V gave up 5 bases and J gave up 8 bases; unmatched junction bases: 20. CDR3 in DNA: TGCGCCAGCAGCACCCCCGGAGGACGGGAGGGCCATCAGGATGAGCAGTTCTTC. It yields the protein CASSTPGGREGHQDEQFF.

This clone was observed many times. This chain connects TRBV9 to TRBJ2-3; weak D call: TRBD2 (6 bases). In germline, CDR1 is SGDLS, CDR2 YYNGEE. The CDR3 consists of 17 residues. Deletions cut 3 bases from V and 6 bases from J, with 23 bases between. CDR3 nucleotide sequence: TGTGCCAGCAGCGCCCGGAAGCGGGCAGGGTCTATGGATACGCAGTATTTT. It specifies CASSARKRAGSMDTQYF.

This clone was counted a few times. V usage is TRBV27 and J usage is TRBJ2-1; D not certain. The V end lost 3 bases, the J end lost 5 bases, and 14 bases lay between the germline ends. This CDR3 is 15 amino acids long. Germline CDR1 is MNHEY and CDR2 is SMNVEV (reference sequence). The DNA of the CDR3 is TGTGCCAGCAGTTTCACTCCTGACCCAGACAATGAGCAGTTCTTC. Protein product: CASSFTPDPDNEQFF.

This clone came up a few times. The rearrangement links TRBV5-8 to TRBJ2-1, with 10 bases aligning to TRBD2. V was clipped by 4 bases and J by 10 bases; unmatched bases: 17. This CDR3 has 17 residues. Germline CDR1 reads SGHTS; CDR2 reads YDEGEE. CDR3 in amino acids: CASSPQAGLAGVSEQFF. Here the CDR3 DNA reads TGTGCCAGCAGCCCCCAGGCAGGGCTAGCGGGAGTATCAGAGCAGTTCTTC.

The table lists this clone with many counts. The V and J genes are TRBV7-2 and TRBJ1-2; tentative D call: TRBD1 (5 bases). Between the trimmed V and J ends, which lost 1 base and 4 bases, there was a span of 13 bases. Germline CDR1 and CDR2: SGHTA and FQGNSA. The CDR3 runs to 15 residues. The chain's CDR3 is CASSLEASGSYGYTF. CDR3 sequence (DNA): TGTGCCAGCAGCTTAGAAGCTTCAGGGAGCTATGGCTACACCTTC.

In this sample, this clone turned up once. The chain employs TRBV5-6 and TRBJ1-4; D not certain. Germline values: CDR1 SGHDT, CDR2 YYEEEE. This CDR3 comprises 16 residues. The V and J ends lost 2 bases and 7 bases respectively, with 18 bases between them. CDR3 protein: CASSFLTSGRSEKLFF. The CDR3 DNA follows: TGTGCCAGCAGCTTTCTAACTAGTGGTAGATCTGAAAAACTGTTTTTT.

The chain carries TRBV7-2 and TRBJ2-1; the match to TRBD2 covers 9 bases. Trimming cost V 2 bases and J 3 bases; bases outside gene matches: 2. This CDR3 contains 15 residues. Germline CDR1 and CDR2: SGHTA and FQGNSA. In DNA, the CDR3 is TGTGCCAGCAGCTTAACAGCGGGGGGCTACAATGAGCAGTTCTTC. This encodes CASSLTAGGYNEQFF.

This clone came up many times. The chain joins TRBV7-2 to TRBJ2-1; no firm D call. Germline CDR1 SGHTA, CDR2 FQGNSA. This CDR3 comprises 15 residues. V shed 6 bases and J shed 0 bases, with 12 bases lying between them. CDR3 sequence: CASRGKRSSYNEQFF. The DNA of the CDR3 is TGTGCCAGCAGGGGGAAGCGAAGCTCCTACAATGAGCAGTTCTTC.

CDR3 residues: CASTTTVMNTEAFF. DNA of the CDR3: TGTGCCAGCACGACCACAGTTATGAACACTGAAGCTTTCTTT. V gene TRBV18 combines with J gene TRBJ1-1; D is undetermined. The germline CDR1 and CDR2 sequences are KGHSH and LQKENI. This CDR3 is built from 14 residues. Trimming shortened V by 8 bases and J by 0 bases, and 13 bases separated the two germline ends. Full variable domain (remainder filled in from reference TRBV18 and TRBJ1-1): NAGVMQNPRHLVRRRGQEARLRCSPMKGHSHVYWYRQLPEEGLKFMVYLQKENIIDESGMPKERFSAEFPKEGPSILRIQQVVRGDSAAYFCASTTTVMNTEAFFGQGTRLTVV.

Notes on this clone: Other DNA sequences in the sample encode the same CDR3. The chain employs TRBV4-2 and TRBJ2-3, with D perhaps TRBD2 (5 bases). CDR3 length: 15 amino acids. The V gene's germline CDR1 is LGHNA and CDR2 YNFKEQ. V dropped 0 bases and J dropped 3 bases, with 10 bases sitting between them. The chain's CDR3 is CASSQDFRGTDTQYF. The DNA of the CDR3 is TGTGCCAGCAGCCAAGATTTTCGAGGGACAGATACGCAGTATTTT.

This clone has only a few counts. The chain employs TRBV21-1 and TRBJ2-2. TRBV21-1 is recorded as a pseudogene. The CDR3 is 15 residues long. CDR3 residues: CASTLGGFLAGELFF. The CDR3 DNA is TGTGCCAGCACCTTGGGTGGGTTTTTGGCCGGGGAGCTGTTTTTT.

This clone was counted a few times. The chain is built from TRBV6-5 and TRBJ2-7, with a tentative D call TRBD1 (6 bases). Trimming shortened V by 6 bases and J by 3 bases, and 12 bases separated the two germline ends. CDR3 length: 13 amino acids. The germline CDR1 and CDR2 sequences are MNHEY and SVGAGI. Here the CDR3 DNA reads TGTGCCAGCAGGTCCGGACAGTACTACGAGCAGTACTTC. Translating gives CASRSGQYYEQYF.

This clone was found many times. The J gene is TRBJ1-5, the V gene TRBV5-5; D call uncertain. V was cut by 1 base and J by 2 bases, with 10 bases left in between. The CDR3 loop spans 15 amino acids. The germline V gene encodes CDR1 SGHKS and CDR2 YYEKEE (reference sequence). Here the CDR3 DNA reads TGTGCCAGCAGCTTGTCCGGAGTTGGCAATCAGCCCCAGCATTTT. The encoded protein is CASSLSGVGNQPQHF.

This clone has at least ten counts. The chain has TRBV27 and TRBJ1-2; possibly TRBD1 for D (5 bases). Trimming cost V 4 bases and J 8 bases, with 17 bases left between them. From germline, CDR1 is MNHEY and CDR2 SMNVEV (reference sequence). The CDR3 runs to 14 residues. CDR3 DNA: TGTGCCAGCAGTTCGGGGCCCCCTATCCGAGGCTACACCTTC. It specifies CASSSGPPIRGYTF.

This clone was counted ten times or more. This chain connects TRBV11-2 to TRBJ2-7, with D perhaps matching TRBD1 or TRBD2 (5 bases each). Germline V gene sequence: CDR1 SGHAT, CDR2 FQNNGV. With 5 bases removed from V and 0 bases from J, the gap between germline ends came to 17 bases. The length of the CDR3 is 16 residues. CDR3 sequence reads: CASSPRGRARSYEQYF. The CDR3 nucleotides read TGTGCCAGCAGCCCACGGGGCAGGGCCCGCTCCTACGAGCAGTACTTC.

This clone was picked up a small number of times. This chain links TRBV7-8 with TRBJ1-1; D is perhaps TRBD1 (6 bases). V lost 5 bases, J lost 7 bases, and 17 bases lay in between. Germline-derived CDR1 and CDR2 are SGHVS and FQNEAQ. The CDR3 totals 14 residues. The CDR3 sequence is CASSVIPGHSEAFF. The DNA of the CDR3 is TGTGCCAGCAGCGTCATTCCGGGACACAGTGAAGCTTTCTTT.

The rearrangement uses TRBV14 and TRBJ1-2; D gene unclear. Trimming cost V 0 bases and J 3 bases, with 5 bases left between them. Germline CDR1 reads SGHDN; CDR2 reads FVKESK. This CDR3 has 13 amino acids. CDR3 residues: CASSQERHYGYTF. In DNA, the CDR3 is TGTGCCAGCAGCCAAGAAAGGCACTATGGCTACACCTTC.

The V call is TRBV6-6, the J call TRBJ2-3; 9 bases line up with TRBD1. With V trimmed by 6 bases and J by 6 bases, 13 bases remained unmatched. Germline lookup yields CDR1 MNHNY and CDR2 SVGAGI (reference sequence). The CDR3 has 16 amino acids. The CDR3 DNA reads as TGTGCCAGCAGGAGGACAGGGGCCCCCGCCCAGGATACGCAGTATTTT. Translated, it gives CASRRTGAPAQDTQYF.

Points on this clone: The junction departs from the called germline gene at one end, perhaps through a read error. V is TRBV6-6 and J is TRBJ1-5; D is perhaps TRBD1 (5 bases). Germline V gives CDR1 MNHNY, CDR2 SVGAGI (reference sequence). CDR3 length equals 12 residues. The CDR3 DNA sequence: TGTGCCATCAGTGATGGGGGTCAGCCCCAGCATTTT. Its protein product is CAISDGGQPQHF.

The rearrangement joins TRBV4-2 to TRBJ2-2, with D maybe TRBD1 (6 bases). Trimming left V 4 bases short and J 1 base short, with 16 bases between. The CDR3 is 17 residues long. The germline V gene encodes CDR1 LGHNA and CDR2 YNFKEQ. The DNA of the CDR3 is TGTGCCAGCAGCCCACGGCGAACAGGGATGAACACCGGGGAGCTGTTTTTT. Its protein is CASSPRRTGMNTGELFF.